The 4 T cell receptor beta chains below were found in one sample sequenced in a study of B cell selection in AIRE deficiency. The regulatory T cell sort gate was CD4+CD25hiCD127low/negative. Assay used: immunoSEQ multiplex PCR; TCRdb lists only in-frame clones, some missing. The sample contains more than 4,500 clones, roughly 86% of which appear only once. Sequencing was performed on Tregs sorted from PBMCs. These receptors were taken from a human donor with AIRE deficiency.

This clone is a singleton in its sample. The chain has TRBV11-1 and TRBJ2-7; 10 bases are shared with TRBD2. Trimming removed 2 bases from V and 7 bases from J; junction bases left unmatched: 8. CDR3 length equals 15 residues. CDR1 SGHAT and CDR2 FQDESV come from the germline V gene (reference sequence). CDR3 sequence reads: CASSLSAGLAREQYF. CDR3 in DNA: TGTGCCAGCAGCTTAAGTGCGGGACTAGCGAGGGAGCAGTACTTC.

The V call is TRBV7-2, the J call TRBJ2-7, with 9 bases that match TRBD1. This CDR3 is built from 14 residues. CDR1 is SGHTA, CDR2 FQGNSA, per germline. V dropped 5 bases and J dropped 1; count of bases not matched to a gene: 3. This CDR3 is CASSGTGTSYEQYF. The CDR3 nucleotides are TGTGCCAGCAGCGGGACAGGGACATCCTACGAGCAGTACTTC. The full variable domain, completed using reference TRBV7-2 and TRBJ2-7, is GAGVSQSPSNKVTEKGKDVELRCDPISGHTALYWYRQSLGQGLEFLIYFQGNSAPDKSGLPSDRFSAERTGGSVSTLTIQRTQQEDSAVYLCASSGTGTSYEQYFGPGTRLTVT.

The rearrangement joins TRBV2 to TRBJ1-2; TRBD1 is a possible D gene (6 bases). V lost 8 bases, J lost 5 bases, and 12 bases lay in between. Looked up from germline, CDR1 is SNHLY and CDR2 is FYNNEI. This CDR3 spans 12 amino acids. CDR3 DNA: TGTGCCAGCCGGACAGACAATTATGGCTACACCTTC. The encoded protein is CASRTDNYGYTF.

The chain has TRBV5-1 and TRBJ2-2; perhaps TRBD1 as D (5 bases). Germline values: CDR1 SGHRS, CDR2 YFSETQ. V dropped 0 bases and J dropped 4 bases, with 7 bases sitting between them. CDR3 length: 14 residues. Here the CDR3 DNA reads TGCGCCAGCAGCTTGGGACAGCCCACCGGGGAGCTGTTTTTT. Amino acids: CASSLGQPTGELFF. The full variable domain, rest sourced from reference TRBV5-1 and TRBJ2-2, is KAGVTQTPRYLIKTRGQQVTLSCSPISGHRSVSWYQQTPGQGLQFLFEYFSETQRNKGNFPGRFSGRQFSNSRSEMNVSTLELGDSALYLCASSLGQPTGELFFGEGSRLTVL.